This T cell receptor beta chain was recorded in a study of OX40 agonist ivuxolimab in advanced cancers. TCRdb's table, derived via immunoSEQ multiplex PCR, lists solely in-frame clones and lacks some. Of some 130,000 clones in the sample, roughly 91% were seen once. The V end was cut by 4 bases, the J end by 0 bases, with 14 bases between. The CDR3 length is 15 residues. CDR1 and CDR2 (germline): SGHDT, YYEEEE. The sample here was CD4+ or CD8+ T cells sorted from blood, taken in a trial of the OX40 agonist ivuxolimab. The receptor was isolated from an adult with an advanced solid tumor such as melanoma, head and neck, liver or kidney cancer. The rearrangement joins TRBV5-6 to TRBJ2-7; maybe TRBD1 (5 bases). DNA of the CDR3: TGTGCCAGCAGCGCGGAAAGGGGAAGCTCCTACGAGCAGTACTTC. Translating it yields CASSAERGSSYEQYF.